What follows is one TCR beta chain and its context. V was shortened by 3 bases and J by 2 bases, with 7 bases between the two germline ends. CDR3 length equals 13 residues. The V gene's germline CDR1 is SGHNT and CDR2 YENEEA. Survey-level immunoSEQ sequencing profiled the TCR beta repertoire. Assay used: immunoSEQ multiplex PCR; TCRdb lists only in-frame clones, some missing. The sample records about 68,000 clones, 93% being singletons. This rearrangement joins TRBV11-3 to TRBJ1-1; D call uncertain. The sequencing sample was made of PBMCs. The receptor's source is a man aged 35 to 55 with rheumatoid arthritis. This chain's CDR3 is CASSFRVNTEAFF. The CDR3 region has the DNA TGTGCCAGCAGCTTTAGGGTTAACACTGAAGCTTTCTTT.